This TCR beta chain appears in the sequencing data of a study of CD8 T cells in Susac syndrome (dated by TCRdb to between 2018 and 2021). Regarding the research as a whole: Repertoire sequencing was used to test whether CD8+ T cell activation and differentiation in Susac syndrome was antigen driven. CD8+ T cell repertoire clonality was compared between approximately 12 healthy donors, some 14 Susac syndrome patients and about 15 multiple sclerosis patients. The research as a whole found: The number of individuals in the TCR sequencing and HLA analysis was recognized as being relatively small.

CDR1 and CDR2, per the germline V gene, are SQVTM and ANQGSEA. Its CDR3 holds 13 amino acids, cysteine through phenylalanine. CDR3 DNA is the only sequence kept; it has 39 bases, read in frame from the first base. The trim is 6 bases for V and 9 bases for J, with a gap of 18 bases between the germline ends. High-throughput TCR beta sequencing profiled peripheral blood CD8+ and CD4+ T cells from healthy donors, Susac syndrome patients and multiple sclerosis patients. Multiple sclerosis controls were treatment-naive patients with stable or active relapsing-remitting disease fulfilling revised McDonald criteria. Bulk CD8+ and CD4+ T cells were purified by magnetic negative isolation, while CD8+ TEMRA cells were enriched using FACS. Blood was drawn into EDTA tubes, processed within 24 hours, and PBMCs were isolated by density gradient centrifugation. PBMCs intended for TCR sequencing were cryopreserved in liquid nitrogen and were subsequently thawed in a 37 degrees C water bath. Purity of sorted or isolated CD4+, CD8+ and CD8+ TEMRA cells was at least 90%.

As regards this clonotype: The antigen this receptor binds is unknown. No clone much larger than this one lies a single base away; base qualities are absent.

RNA was extracted using the RNeasy kit, and about 0.45 to 1 microgram was reverse transcribed with random hexamers. The immunoSEQ multiplex PCR assay, which covers 54 Vbeta and 13 Jbeta segments, was used to amplify TCR beta CDR3 regions. To correct PCR amplification bias, a synthetic template baseline was used for both primer optimization and computational correction. As for the authors' bioinformatics: Reads were assigned to V, D and J genes according to IMGT and analyzed in immunoSEQ Analyzer, with only productive sequences retained. Clonality was computed as one minus Shannon entropy normalized by log2 of the number of productive unique sequences. For each patient and control, public and private clones were evaluated among the 100 most prevalent clones. Clones were defined as Susac-specific when absent from the healthy and MS cohorts, from approximately 1,100 published viral clones and from other ImmuneACCESS disease sequences. The public sequencing data were trimmed at Q25 with fastp and processed into clonotypes with MiXCR by TCRdb, which kept only in-frame beta chains. Under each unique CDR3 protein, matching rows form one entry showing the most common genes and DNA. In this record, the V and J calls reflect TCRdb's handling and not the investigators' own analysis. This sample has around 220,000 distinct CDR3 sequences in its table, and 92% of those were observed once. The ten top clones hold roughly 0.13% of the sample.

The sequence is built from TRBV29-1 and TRBJ2-1; the D region may be TRBD1 or TRBD2, each matching 6 bases equally. The sequencing input was CD8+ T cells from PBMCs. The clonotype comes from a human donor with multiple sclerosis. The sequence in DNA is TGCAGCGTACCCGGACAGTCGCGGGGTGAGCAGTTCTTC. Translated, this gives CSVPGQSRGEQFF.